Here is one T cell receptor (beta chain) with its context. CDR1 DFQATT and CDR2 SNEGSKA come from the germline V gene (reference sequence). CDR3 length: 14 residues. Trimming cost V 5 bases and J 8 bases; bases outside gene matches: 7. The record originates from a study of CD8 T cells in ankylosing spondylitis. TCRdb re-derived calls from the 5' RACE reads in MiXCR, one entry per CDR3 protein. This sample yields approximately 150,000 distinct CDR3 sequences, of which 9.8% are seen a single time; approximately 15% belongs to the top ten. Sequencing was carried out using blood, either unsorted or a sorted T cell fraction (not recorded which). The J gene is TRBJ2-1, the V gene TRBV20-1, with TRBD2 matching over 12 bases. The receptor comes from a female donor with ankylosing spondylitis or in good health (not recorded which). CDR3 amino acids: CSARGLAGHHEQFF. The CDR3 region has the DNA TGCAGTGCTCGTGGACTAGCGGGACATCATGAGCAGTTCTTC.